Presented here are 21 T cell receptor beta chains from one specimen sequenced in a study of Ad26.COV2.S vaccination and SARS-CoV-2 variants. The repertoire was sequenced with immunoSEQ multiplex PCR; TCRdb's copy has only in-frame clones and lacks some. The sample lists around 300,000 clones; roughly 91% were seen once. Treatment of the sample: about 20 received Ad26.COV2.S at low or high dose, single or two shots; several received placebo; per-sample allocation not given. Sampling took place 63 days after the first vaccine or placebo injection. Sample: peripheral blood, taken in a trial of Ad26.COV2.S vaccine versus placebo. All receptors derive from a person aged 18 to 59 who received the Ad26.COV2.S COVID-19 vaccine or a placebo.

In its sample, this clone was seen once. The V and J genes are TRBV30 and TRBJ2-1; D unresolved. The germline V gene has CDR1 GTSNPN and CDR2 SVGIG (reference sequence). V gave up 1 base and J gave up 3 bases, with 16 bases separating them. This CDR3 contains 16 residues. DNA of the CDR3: TGTGCCTGGAGTGCGATGGCCCAACCCGACTACAATGAGCAGTTCTTC. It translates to CAWSAMAQPDYNEQFF.

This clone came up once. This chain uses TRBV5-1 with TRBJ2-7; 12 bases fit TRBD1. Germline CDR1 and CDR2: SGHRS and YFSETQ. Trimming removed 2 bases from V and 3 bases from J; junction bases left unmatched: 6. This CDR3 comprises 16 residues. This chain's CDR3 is CASSFGTGGGIYEQYF. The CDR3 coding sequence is TGCGCCAGCAGCTTCGGGACAGGGGGCGGAATCTACGAGCAGTACTTC.

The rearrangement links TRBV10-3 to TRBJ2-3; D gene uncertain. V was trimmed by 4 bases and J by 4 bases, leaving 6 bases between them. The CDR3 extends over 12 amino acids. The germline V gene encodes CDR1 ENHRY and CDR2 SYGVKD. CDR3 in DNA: TGTGCCATCAGTGGGTCTGCAGATACGCAGTATTTT. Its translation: CAISGSADTQYF.

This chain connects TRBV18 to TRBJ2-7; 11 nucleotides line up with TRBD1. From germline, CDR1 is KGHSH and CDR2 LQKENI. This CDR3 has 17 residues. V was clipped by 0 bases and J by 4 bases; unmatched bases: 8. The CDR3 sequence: CASSPPRFGTGGYEQYF. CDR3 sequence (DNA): TGTGCCAGCTCACCACCGAGGTTCGGGACAGGGGGTTACGAGCAGTACTTC.

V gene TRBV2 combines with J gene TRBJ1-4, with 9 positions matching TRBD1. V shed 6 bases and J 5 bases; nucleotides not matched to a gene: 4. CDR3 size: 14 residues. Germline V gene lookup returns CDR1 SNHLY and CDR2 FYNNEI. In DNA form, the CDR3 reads TGTGCCAGCAGGACCGGGACAGGGAATGAAAAACTGTTTTTT. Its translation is CASRTGTGNEKLFF.

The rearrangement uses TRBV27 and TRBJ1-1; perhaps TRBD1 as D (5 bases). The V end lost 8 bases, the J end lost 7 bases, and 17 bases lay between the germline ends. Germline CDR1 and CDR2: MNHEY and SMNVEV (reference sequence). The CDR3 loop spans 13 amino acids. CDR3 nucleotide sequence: TGTGCCAGCGCAACCTCTGGGGGGGTTGAAGCTTTCTTT. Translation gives CASATSGGVEAFF.

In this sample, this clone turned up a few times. This CDR3 is CASTRRTNYGYTF. The CDR3, as DNA: TGTGCCAGCACTCGACGGACTAACTATGGCTACACCTTC. The chain has TRBV12-3 or TRBV12-4 and TRBJ1-2, with D unresolved. This CDR3 comprises 13 residues. V lost 7 bases and J 0 bases, leaving 9 bases between the germline ends.

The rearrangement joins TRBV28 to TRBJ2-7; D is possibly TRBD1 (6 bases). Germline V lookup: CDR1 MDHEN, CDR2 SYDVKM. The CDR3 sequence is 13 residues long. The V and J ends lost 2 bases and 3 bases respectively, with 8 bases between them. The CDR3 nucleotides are TGTGCCAGCAGTTTAATACAGGGCTACGAGCAGTACTTC. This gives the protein CASSLIQGYEQYF.

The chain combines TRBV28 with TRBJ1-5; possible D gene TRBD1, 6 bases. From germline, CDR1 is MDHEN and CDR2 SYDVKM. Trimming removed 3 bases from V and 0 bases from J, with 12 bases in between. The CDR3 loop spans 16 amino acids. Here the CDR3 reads CASSFPDRDSNQPQHF. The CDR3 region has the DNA TGTGCCAGCAGTTTCCCGGACAGAGATAGCAATCAGCCCCAGCATTTT.

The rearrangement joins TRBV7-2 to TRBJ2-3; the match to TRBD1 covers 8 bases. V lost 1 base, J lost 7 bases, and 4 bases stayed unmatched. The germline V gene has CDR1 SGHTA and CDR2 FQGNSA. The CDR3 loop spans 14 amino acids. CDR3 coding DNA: TGTGCCAGCAGCTTAGTCAGGGGGCTAAATACGCAGTATTTT. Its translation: CASSLVRGLNTQYF.

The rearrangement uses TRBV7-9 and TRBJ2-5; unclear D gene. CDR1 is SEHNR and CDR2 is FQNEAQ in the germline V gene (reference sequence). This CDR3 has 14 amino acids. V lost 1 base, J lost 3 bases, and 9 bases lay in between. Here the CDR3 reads CASSLERVEETQYF. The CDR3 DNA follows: TGTGCCAGCAGCTTAGAAAGGGTAGAAGAGACCCAGTACTTC.

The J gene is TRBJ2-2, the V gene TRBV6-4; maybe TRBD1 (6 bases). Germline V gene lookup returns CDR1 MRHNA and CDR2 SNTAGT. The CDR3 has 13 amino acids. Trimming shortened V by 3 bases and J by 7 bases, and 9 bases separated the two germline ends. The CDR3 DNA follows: TGTGCCAGCAGTGATCAGGGGCACGGGGAGCTGTTTTTT. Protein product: CASSDQGHGELFF.

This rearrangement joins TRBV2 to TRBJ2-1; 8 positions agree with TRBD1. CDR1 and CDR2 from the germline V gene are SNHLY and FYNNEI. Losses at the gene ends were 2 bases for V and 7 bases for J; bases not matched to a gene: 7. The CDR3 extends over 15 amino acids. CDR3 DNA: TGTGCCAGCAGTGAAATAAGGACAGGGTGGAATGAGCAGTTCTTC. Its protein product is CASSEIRTGWNEQFF.

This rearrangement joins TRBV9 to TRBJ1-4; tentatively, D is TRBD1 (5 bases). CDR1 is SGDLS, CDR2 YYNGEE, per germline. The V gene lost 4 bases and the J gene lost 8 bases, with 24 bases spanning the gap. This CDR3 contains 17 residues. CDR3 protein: CASSSQTRDGTLEKLFF. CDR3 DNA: TGTGCCAGCAGCTCCCAAACGAGAGACGGGACTTTAGAAAAACTGTTTTTT. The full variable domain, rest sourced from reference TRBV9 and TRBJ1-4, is DSGVTQTPKHLITATGQRVTLRCSPRSGDLSVYWYQQSLDQGLQFLIQYYNGEERAKGNILERFSAQQFPDLHSELNLSSLELGDSALYFCASSSQTRDGTLEKLFFGSGTQLSVL.

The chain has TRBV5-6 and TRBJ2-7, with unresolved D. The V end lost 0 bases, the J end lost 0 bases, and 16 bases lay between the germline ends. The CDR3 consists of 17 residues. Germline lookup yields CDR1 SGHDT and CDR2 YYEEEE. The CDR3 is CASSLGYSRLSSYEQYF. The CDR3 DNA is TGTGCCAGCAGCTTGGGGTACTCGCGCCTGAGCTCCTACGAGCAGTACTTC.

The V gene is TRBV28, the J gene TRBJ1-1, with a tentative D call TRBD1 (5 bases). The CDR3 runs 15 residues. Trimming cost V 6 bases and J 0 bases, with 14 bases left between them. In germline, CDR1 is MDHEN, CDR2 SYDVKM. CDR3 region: CASSPLGGMNTEAFF. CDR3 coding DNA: TGTGCCAGCAGCCCATTGGGGGGAATGAACACTGAAGCTTTCTTT.

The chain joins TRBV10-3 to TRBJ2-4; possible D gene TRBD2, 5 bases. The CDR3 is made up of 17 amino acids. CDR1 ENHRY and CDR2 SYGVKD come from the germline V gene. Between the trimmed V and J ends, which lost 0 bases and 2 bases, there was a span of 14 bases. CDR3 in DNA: TGTGCCATCAGTGAGTCGATAGTCGCTAGCTCCAAAAACATTCAGTACTTC. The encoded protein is CAISESIVASSKNIQYF.

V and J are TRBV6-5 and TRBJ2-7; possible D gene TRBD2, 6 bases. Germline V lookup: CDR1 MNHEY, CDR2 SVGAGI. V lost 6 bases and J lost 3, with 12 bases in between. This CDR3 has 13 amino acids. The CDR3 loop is CASRKTGSYEQYF. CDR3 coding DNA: TGTGCCAGCAGAAAAACCGGGAGCTACGAGCAGTACTTC.

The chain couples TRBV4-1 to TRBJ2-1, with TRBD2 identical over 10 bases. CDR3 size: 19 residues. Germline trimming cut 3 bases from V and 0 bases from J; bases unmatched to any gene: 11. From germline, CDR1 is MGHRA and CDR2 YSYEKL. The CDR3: CASSQFFQREGGSYNEQFF. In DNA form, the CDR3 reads TGCGCCAGCAGCCAGTTCTTCCAGCGGGAGGGCGGCTCCTACAATGAGCAGTTCTTC.

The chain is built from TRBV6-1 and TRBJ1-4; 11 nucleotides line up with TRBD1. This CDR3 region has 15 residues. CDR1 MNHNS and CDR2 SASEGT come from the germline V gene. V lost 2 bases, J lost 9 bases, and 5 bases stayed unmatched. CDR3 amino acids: CASSETGTGGQKLFF. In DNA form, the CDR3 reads TGTGCCAGCAGTGAAACCGGGACAGGGGGACAAAAACTGTTTTTT.

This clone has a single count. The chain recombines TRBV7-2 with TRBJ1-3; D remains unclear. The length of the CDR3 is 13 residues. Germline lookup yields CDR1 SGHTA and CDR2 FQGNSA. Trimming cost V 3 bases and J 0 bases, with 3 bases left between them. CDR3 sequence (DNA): TGTGCCAGCAGCTTCCCCTCTGGAAACACCATATATTTT. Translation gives CASSFPSGNTIYF.